Below are 23 T cell receptor beta chains sequenced from a single sample in a study of metastatic and nonmetastatic thyroid tumors. Each patient came to thyroid surgery without any prior treatment (of any kind). TCRdb reanalyzed the PCR reads via MiXCR. The table shows approximately 84,000 clones, with 15% occurring only once. The sequenced sample consisted of blood. These receptor sequences come from a female donor with papillary thyroid cancer or a benign thyroid nodule (not recorded which). Some clones in this sample may be carry-over from other donors' samples.

This clone was detected ten times or more. The chain links TRBV12-3 or TRBV12-4 to TRBJ1-1; D not certain. The CDR3 covers 13 residues. V was trimmed by 2 bases and J by 1 base, leaving 5 bases between them. The CDR3 DNA is TGTGCCAGCAGTTTAAGGGAGAACACTGAAGCTTTCTTT. This translates into CASSLRENTEAFF.

This clone was observed many times. V usage is TRBV7-8 and J usage is TRBJ2-1; D remains unclear. V dropped 0 bases and J dropped 3 bases, with 6 bases sitting between them. The CDR3 spans 14 residues. The germline V gene encodes CDR1 SGHVS and CDR2 FQNEAQ. The DNA of the CDR3 is TGTGCCAGCAGCTTAGCGGCTAGCTACAATGAGCAGTTCTTC. Amino acids: CASSLAASYNEQFF.

This clone was recorded many times. The chain combines TRBV5-1 with TRBJ2-1; 7 nucleotides agree with TRBD1. Germline V gives CDR1 SGHRS, CDR2 YFSETQ. The CDR3 consists of 14 residues. V lost 4 bases, J lost 7 bases, and 8 bases stayed unmatched. The DNA for the CDR3 is TGCGCCAGCAGCCCGACAGGGTATGGGAATGAGCAGTTCTTC. This encodes CASSPTGYGNEQFF.

Details on this clone: The junction and the germline gene differ at one end; a read error may be behind it. The chain uses TRBV9 and TRBJ2-7; TRBD1 aligns across 8 bases. Germline loops: CDR1 SGDLS, CDR2 YYNGEE. The CDR3 is 14 amino acids. CDR3 sequence: CAISASQGAAEQYF. The CDR3 DNA sequence: TGTGCCATCAGCGCCTCTCAGGGGGCGGCGGAGCAGTACTTC.

This clone has ten or more counts. The chain links TRBV28 to TRBJ1-4; no clear D. Per germline, CDR1 MDHEN and CDR2 SYDVKM. CDR3 length: 14 residues. V was pared by 5 bases and J by 4 bases, with 11 bases between. CDR3 nucleotide sequence: TGTGCCAGCAGTGCAACGGGGTTTAATGAAAAACTGTTTTTT. It codes for CASSATGFNEKLFF.

This clone was seen more than once but under ten times. This chain joins TRBV10-1 and TRBJ2-2; 10 nucleotides align to TRBD2. The CDR3 length is 15 residues. After removal of 6 bases from V and 0 bases from J, the junction contained 1 base not matched to a gene. Per germline, CDR1 WNHNN and CDR2 SYGVQD (reference sequence). The CDR3 loop is CASRGLAPNTGELFF. As DNA, the CDR3 is TGCGCCAGCAGGGGACTAGCGCCGAACACCGGGGAGCTGTTTTTT.

This chain joins TRBV14 and TRBJ2-7; D is unclear. Germline V gene data show CDR1 as SGHDN and CDR2 as FVKESK. The V end lost 3 bases, the J end lost 7 bases, and 37 bases lay between the germline ends. The CDR3 loop spans 21 amino acids. The CDR3 is CASSHCSNISGRTPSRREQYF. The CDR3 nucleotides read TGTGCCAGCAGCCACTGTTCTAATATCAGTGGGCGGACCCCTTCCAGAAGGGAGCAGTACTTC.

The genes are TRBV24-1 and TRBJ1-5, with 7 bases that match TRBD1. V was pared by 5 bases and J by 0 bases, with 18 bases of the junction left unmatched. Germline V gene data show CDR1 as KGHDR and CDR2 as SFDVKD. CDR3 length: 20 residues. The CDR3 nucleotides read TGTGCCACCAGTGGCAGGGGACAGATCATAGGAGGGGTTAGCAATCAGCCCCAGCATTTT. Encoded protein: CATSGRGQIIGGVSNQPQHF.

Ten or more counts support this clone. This sequence joins TRBV15 and TRBJ1-1; a possible D gene is TRBD1 (5 bases). The length of the CDR3 is 11 residues. Germline V gene data show CDR1 as LNHNV and CDR2 as YYDKDF (reference sequence). V lost 5 bases and J lost 5, with 6 bases in between. The CDR3 nucleotides read TGTGCCACCAGCGAGGGGACTGAAGCTTTCTTT. Translation: CATSEGTEAFF.

The chain employs TRBV6-1 and TRBJ2-7; D possibly corresponds to TRBD2 (6 bases). The CDR3 extends over 15 amino acids. The V gene's germline CDR1 is MNHNS and CDR2 SASEGT. V lost 5 bases to trimming and J lost 0 bases, with 14 bases between them. Here the CDR3 reads CASSTGTGVSYEQYF. The CDR3 nucleotides are TGTGCCAGCAGTACCGGGACTGGGGTCTCCTACGAGCAGTACTTC.

This clone was observed at least ten times. The chain links TRBV6-1 to TRBJ1-1; D may be TRBD1 (5 bases). Deletions cut 9 bases from V and 0 bases from J, with 14 bases between. In germline, CDR1 is MNHNS, CDR2 SASEGT. The CDR3 extends over 14 amino acids. Here the CDR3 DNA reads TGTGCCAGTGGGGGGGTAAATATGAACACTGAAGCTTTCTTT. Its translation is CASGGVNMNTEAFF.

This clone was seen ten or more times. The rearrangement links TRBV7-8 to TRBJ2-7; 7 nucleotides match TRBD1. The junction had 14 bases not matched to a gene; V was cut back by 5 bases and J by 1 base. The CDR3 length is 17 residues. Germline assignment: CDR1 SGHVS and CDR2 FQNEAQ. As DNA, the CDR3 is TGTGCCAGCAGCCCCCCCCGAGGGGGCCCGAATTCCTACGAGCAGTACTTC. Encoded protein: CASSPPRGGPNSYEQYF. The entire variable domain, with the rest obtained from reference TRBV7-8 and TRBJ2-7, is as follows: GAGVSQSPRYKVAKRGQDVALRCDPISGHVSLFWYQQALGQGPEFLTYFQNEAQLDKSGLPSDRFFAERPEGSVSTLKIQRTQQEDSAVYLCASSPPRGGPNSYEQYFGPGTRLTVT.

This clone was recorded many times. The rearrangement joins TRBV30 to TRBJ2-6, with D unresolved. Trimming stripped 3 bases from V and 0 bases from J, with 3 bases between. Germline CDR1 GTSNPN, CDR2 SVGIG (reference sequence). The CDR3 extends over 13 amino acids. CDR3 sequence (DNA): TGTGCCTGGAGCCGCTCTGGGGCCAACGTCCTGACTTTC. It translates to CAWSRSGANVLTF.

This clone was seen at least ten times. The rearrangement joins TRBV12-3 or TRBV12-4 to TRBJ1-1; no reliable D call. V lost 2 bases and J lost 8, with 21 bases in between. The CDR3 totals 16 residues. CDR3 nucleotide sequence: TGTGCCAGCAGTTTAAAGTTTGGGGTTGCACTAACAGAAGCTTTCTTT. Its protein product is CASSLKFGVALTEAFF.

This clone has at least ten counts. V usage is TRBV18 and J usage is TRBJ1-2; no reliable D call. V lost 4 bases and J 4 bases, leaving 10 bases between the germline ends. The CDR3 loop spans 13 amino acids. CDR1 is KGHSH and CDR2 is LQKENI in the germline V gene. The CDR3 sequence: CASSRTAAYGYTF. CDR3 DNA sequence: TGTGCCAGCTCACGGACGGCGGCCTATGGCTACACCTTC.

This clone was seen many times. This chain connects TRBV2 to TRBJ1-6; D not resolved. V was clipped by 5 bases and J by 6 bases, with 8 bases between them. Germline loops: CDR1 SNHLY, CDR2 FYNNEI. The CDR3 runs 13 residues. The DNA of the CDR3 is TGTGCCAGCAGTTTGGACCGTAATTCACCCCTCCACTTT. Residues: CASSLDRNSPLHF.

This clone came up many times. The V gene is TRBV4-1, the J gene TRBJ1-4, with TRBD1 identical over 7 bases. After removal of 1 base from V and 8 bases from J, the junction contained 4 bases not matched to a gene. Germline V gives CDR1 MGHRA, CDR2 YSYEKL. The CDR3 length is 14 residues. The CDR3: CASSQGQGNEKLFF. CDR3 DNA: TGCGCCAGCAGCCAAGGACAGGGAAACGAAAAACTGTTTTTT.

This clone was found many times. The gene calls are TRBV4-2 and TRBJ1-3; no definite D call. Trimming cost V 0 bases and J 0 bases, with 9 bases left between them. Germline V lookup: CDR1 LGHNA, CDR2 YNFKEQ. This CDR3 region has 16 residues. The CDR3 nucleotides are TGTGCCAGCAGCCAAGAATCGGTCCGCTCTGGAAACACCATATATTTT. It translates to CASSQESVRSGNTIYF.

This clone showed up many times. Other nucleotide sequences from this sample produce the same CDR3. V is TRBV12-3 or TRBV12-4 and J is TRBJ1-4; D gene unclear. The ends were cut back, 2 bases at V and 6 bases at J, with 7 bases in the middle. This CDR3 has 13 amino acids. CDR3 in DNA: TGTGCCAGCAGTTTATTGGCGCATGAAAAACTGTTTTTT. It translates to CASSLLAHEKLFF.

This clone was seen at least ten times. The identical CDR3 is also encoded by other nucleotide sequences in the sample. The rearrangement links TRBV14 to TRBJ1-2; D might be TRBD1 (5 bases). Germline V CDR1 and CDR2: SGHDN, FVKESK. The CDR3 runs to 13 residues. V was trimmed by 4 bases and J by 4 bases, leaving 10 bases between them. The CDR3 here is CASSRLGLYGYTF. The DNA for the CDR3 is TGTGCCAGCAGCCGATTGGGGCTCTATGGCTACACCTTC. The full variable domain, with the rest looked up from reference TRBV14 and TRBJ1-2, is EAGVTQFPSHSVIEKGQTVTLRCDPISGHDNLYWYRRVMGKEIKFLLHFVKESKQDESGMPNNRFLAERTGGTYSTLKVQPAELEDSGVYFCASSRLGLYGYTFGSGTRLTVV.

V usage is TRBV24-1 and J usage is TRBJ2-1, with TRBD2 identical over 14 bases. CDR1 is KGHDR, CDR2 SFDVKD, per germline. The CDR3 totals 16 residues. The ends lost 3 bases at V and 5 bases at J; junction bases unmatched: 2. The CDR3 reads CATSDPGLAGDNEQFF. The CDR3 coding sequence is TGTGCCACCAGTGATCCGGGACTAGCGGGGGACAATGAGCAGTTCTTC.

J is TRBJ1-1 and V is TRBV5-4; tentatively, D is TRBD1 (5 bases). Germline V gene data show CDR1 as SGHNT and CDR2 as YYREEE (reference sequence). The CDR3 has 14 amino acids. Trimming cost V 4 bases and J 5 bases, with 15 bases left between them. The CDR3, as DNA: TGTGCCAGCAGCCAAAGGGGCTGGGGGACTGAAGCTTTCTTT. Protein: CASSQRGWGTEAFF. Full variable domain (missing parts from reference TRBV5-4 and TRBJ1-1): ETGVTQSPTHLIKTRGQQVTLRCSSQSGHNTVSWYQQALGQGPQFIFQYYREEENGRGNFPPRFSGLQFPNYSSELNVNALELDDSALYLCASSQRGWGTEAFFGQGTRLTVV.

This clone has just a few counts. Being one base from a much bigger clone, this may be a read error. This chain joins TRBV12-3 or TRBV12-4 and TRBJ1-4, with D uncertain. CDR3 length: 13 amino acids. With 3 bases removed from V and 3 bases from J, the gap between germline ends came to 5 bases. The CDR3 coding sequence is TGTGCCAGCAGTTTTGTTTCTAATGAAAAACTGTTTTTT. It specifies CASSFVSNEKLFF.